The source of this T cell receptor (beta chain) is a study of OX40 agonist ivuxolimab in advanced cancers. Background for the entire study: Ivuxolimab was a fully human IgG2 agonistic monoclonal antibody targeting the costimulatory receptor OX40 (CD134). Of the roughly 51 patients in dose escalation, about 20 had hepatocellular carcinoma, some 15 had melanoma, 9 had renal cell carcinoma and 9 had head and neck cancer. In the dose-escalation cohort, 82.7% of patients were male, and the mean age was 60 years with a range of roughly 20 to 80. Intravenous ivuxolimab was administered to patients every 2 weeks at six dose levels: 0.01, 0.1, 0.3, 1.5, 3 and 10 mg/kg. Partial responses were achieved by three dose-escalation patients, of whom one had hepatocellular carcinoma and two had cutaneous melanoma. The purpose of peripheral TCRbeta sequencing was to test whether ivuxolimab changed TCR sequence diversity and led to clonal T-cell expansion. The monotherapy dose-escalation portion (N ≈ 52 patients) of the phase I ivuxolimab trial is reported in the paper. Patients were allowed to have had prior anti-PD-1, anti-PD-L1 or anti-CTLA-4 therapy, and 40% of the dose-escalation patients had been treated with checkpoint inhibitors.

The trial excluded patients who had a history of autoimmune disease or were on systemic immunosuppression. Peripheral blood for TCR sequencing was collected from all dose cohorts at baseline, on cycle 4 day 1, and on cycle 7 day 1. Samples came from an open-label, multicenter, first-in-human phase I dose-escalation trial of ivuxolimab. Adults with locally advanced or metastatic melanoma, renal cell carcinoma, hepatocellular carcinoma or head and neck squamous cell carcinoma were enrolled in the trial. CD4+ and CD8+ T cells were sorted separately from peripheral blood before TCR sequencing. V lost 0 bases and J lost 8 bases; the stretch between them is 16 bases long. Measured from the cysteine to the phenylalanine, the CDR3 is 16 residues long. Only the CDR3 DNA stays, 48 bases, in frame from base 1. The CDR1 and CDR2 encoded by the germline V gene are SNHLY and FYNNEI. This clone was observed a single time. Its antigen remains undetermined. Per-base quality was not reported, and no clone a single base away is much larger than it.

Beyond this particular receptor, the publication reports: After ivuxolimab, CD8+ T cells had more expanded clones than CD4+ T cells on average. Which antigens the clonally expanded peripheral T cells were specific for was not determined. Clonal expansion of both CD4+ and CD8+ blood T cells was observed from baseline to week 6 at doses 0.1 to 3.0 mg/kg. In the 0.1-3.0 mg/kg groups, partial responders had among the lowest normalized peripheral clonal expansion, particularly in CD8+ T cells. Low levels of normalized T-cell clonal expansion were also seen in some patients who did not respond.

Genomic DNA was extracted from sorted cells for sequencing of the TCRbeta CDR3 region. The immunoSEQ Assay was used for sequencing of TCRbeta CDR3 regions. In TCRdb, the immuneACCESS table is reduced to in-frame sequences with V and J assigned. These tables do not hold every clone; where another copy was compared, an unresolved V gene accounts for under half, and the others remain unexplained. The sample has about 85,000 clones on record, roughly 85% of them singletons. Of the sample, around 2% falls within the top ten clones. Sequenced here: CD4+ or CD8+ T cells sorted from blood, sampled in a trial of the OX40 agonist ivuxolimab. The V and J genes are TRBV2 and TRBJ1-4; matching of 5 bases hints at TRBD1 as the D gene. The clonotype originates from an adult with an advanced solid tumor such as melanoma, head and neck, liver or kidney cancer. At the DNA level, the sequence is TGTGCCAGCAGTGAAGCGTCCAGGGCGGGCAAAGAAAAACTGTTTTTT. Its translation reads: CASSEASRAGKEKLFF.